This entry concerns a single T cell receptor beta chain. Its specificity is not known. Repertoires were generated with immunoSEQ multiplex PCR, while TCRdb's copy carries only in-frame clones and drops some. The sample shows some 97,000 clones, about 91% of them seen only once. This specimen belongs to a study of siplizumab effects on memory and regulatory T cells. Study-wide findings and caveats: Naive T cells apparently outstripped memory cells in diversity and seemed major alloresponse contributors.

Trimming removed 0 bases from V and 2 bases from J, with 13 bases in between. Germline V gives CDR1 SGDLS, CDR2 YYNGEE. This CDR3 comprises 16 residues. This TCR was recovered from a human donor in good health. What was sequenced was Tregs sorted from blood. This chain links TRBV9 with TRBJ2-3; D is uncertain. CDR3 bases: TGTGCCAGCAGCGTAGGAGCAGTCAGAGACACAGATACGCAGTATTTT. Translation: CASSVGAVRDTDTQYF. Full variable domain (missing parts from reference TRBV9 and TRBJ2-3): DSGVTQTPKHLITATGQRVTLRCSPRSGDLSVYWYQQSLDQGLQFLIQYYNGEERAKGNILERFSAQQFPDLHSELNLSSLELGDSALYFCASSVGAVRDTDTQYFGPGTRLTVL.